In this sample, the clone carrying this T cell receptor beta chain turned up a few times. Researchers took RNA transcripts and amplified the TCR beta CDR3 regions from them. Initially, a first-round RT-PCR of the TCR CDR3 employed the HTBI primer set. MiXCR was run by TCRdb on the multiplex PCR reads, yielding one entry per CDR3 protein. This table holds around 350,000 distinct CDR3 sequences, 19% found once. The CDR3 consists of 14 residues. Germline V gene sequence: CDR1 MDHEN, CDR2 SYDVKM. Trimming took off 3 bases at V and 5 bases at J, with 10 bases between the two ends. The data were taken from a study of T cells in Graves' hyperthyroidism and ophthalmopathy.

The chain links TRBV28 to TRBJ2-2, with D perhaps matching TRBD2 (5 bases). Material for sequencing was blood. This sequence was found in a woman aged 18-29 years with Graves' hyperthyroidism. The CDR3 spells CASSLPSRTGELFF. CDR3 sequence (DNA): TGTGCCAGCAGTTTGCCTAGCCGAACCGGGGAGCTGTTTTTT.